The rows below give T cell receptor beta chains drawn from one sample of a study of blood T cell repertoires in COVID-19. Measured with immunoSEQ multiplex PCR; TCRdb has only the in-frame clones, and not every one. The table lists 150,000 to 200,000 clones, about 83% of them singletons, with about 4.7% in the top ten. The sequencing sample was made of peripheral blood. The receptors stem from a human donor in a cohort sampled during active COVID-19. Both conserved end residues are part of each CDR3. The D gene is left open where the match is weak.

V gene	J gene	D gene	CDR3 DNA	CDR3 protein
TRBV7-2	TRBJ2-2	.	TGTGCCAGCAGCCACGACGACAGAACCGGGGAGCTGTTTTTT	CASSHDDRTGELFF
TRBV19	TRBJ2-3	.	TGTGCCAGTAGTATAGGCGTCGGCACAGATACGCAGTATTTT	CASSIGVGTDTQYF
TRBV6-1	TRBJ1-3	.	TGTGCCAGCAGTGACCGGTTGTTCAGAAACACCATATATTTT	CASSDRLFRNTIYF
TRBV5-1	TRBJ1-2	TRBD1	TGCGCCAGCAGCGCCCGACAGGGACCCTATGGCTACACCTTC	CASSARQGPYGYTF
TRBV5-1	TRBJ1-1	TRBD1	TGCGCCAGCAGCTTCAGGGGGACGGCGAACACTGAAGCTTTCTTT	CASSFRGTANTEAFF
TRBV5-5	TRBJ1-2	.	TGTGCCAGCAGCTTGGACCTTCCGGTCGGTAACTATGGCTACACCTTC	CASSLDLPVGNYGYTF
TRBV6-6	TRBJ2-1	.	TGTGCCAGCAGTTACTCGGTGAGGGCAGACTACAATGAGCAGTTCTTC	CASSYSVRADYNEQFF
TRBV9	TRBJ2-1	TRBD2	TGTGCCAGCAGCTTTAGCGGGGGGTCCCCGATTAATGAGCAGTTCTTC	CASSFSGGSPINEQFF
TRBV9	TRBJ2-5	.	TGTGCCAGCAGCGTAGATGGCAGGGGCCAAGAGACCCAGTACTTC	CASSVDGRGQETQYF
TRBV9	TRBJ2-5	.	TGTGCCAGCAGTGCCACCGGGGACTGGACAAAAGAGACCCAGTACTTC	CASSATGDWTKETQYF
TRBV6-5	TRBJ2-7	TRBD1	TGTGCCAGCAGTCCGGACAGGTCGGAGCAGTACTTC	CASSPDRSEQYF
TRBV11-3	TRBJ1-3	TRBD1	TGTGCCAGCAGCAACCGTCAGGGGGCTCAGAACTCTGGAAACACCATATATTTT	CASSNRQGAQNSGNTIYF
TRBV15	TRBJ2-7	TRBD1	TGTGCCACCAGCAGAGAAGGGACAGGGTACGAGCAGTACTTC	CATSREGTGYEQYF
TRBV5-4	TRBJ1-4	.	TGTGCCAGCAGCCCCCTCACAGGGTCTGGGAGCGAAAAACTGTTTTTT	CASSPLTGSGSEKLFF
TRBV7-2	TRBJ2-7	TRBD2	TGTGCCAGCAGCCCGTGGGGGGGAGGCGAACACTACTTC	CASSPWGGGEHYF
TRBV27	TRBJ2-7	.	TGTGCCAGCAGCCCCCTCCGATCGGTCAACTCCTACGAGCAGTACTTC	CASSPLRSVNSYEQYF
TRBV28	TRBJ1-1	.	TGTGCCAGCAGTTTCTGGAACACTGAAGCTTTCTTT	CASSFWNTEAFF